The 24 T cell receptor beta chains in this list originate from one sample, sequenced in a study of shared clonotypes between healthy human individuals. The repertoire was sequenced with immunoSEQ multiplex PCR; TCRdb's copy has only in-frame clones and lacks some. There are around 700,000 clones in the sample; more than 70% occur only once, and under 2% lies in the top ten. Material for sequencing was memory CD4+ T cells sorted from blood. Subset indicated: CD45RA-negative fraction. The source of these receptors is a woman in her twenties or thirties in good health.

The V gene is TRBV6-7, the J gene TRBJ1-1; D uncertain. TRBV6-7 is assigned to the ORF class and has an uncertain function. CDR3 size: 14 residues. V shed 7 bases and J shed 1 base, with 13 bases lying between them. CDR3 sequence (DNA): TGTGCCAGCATCCCATGGGGTCAGAACACTGAAGCTTTCTTT. As protein: CASIPWGQNTEAFF.

This rearrangement joins TRBV19 to TRBJ1-1, with 7 bases matching TRBD1. The germline V gene encodes CDR1 LNHDA and CDR2 SQIVND (reference sequence). This CDR3 comprises 13 residues. The ends lost 4 bases at V and 5 bases at J; junction bases unmatched: 4. CDR3 bases: TGTGCCAGTAGTAGAAAACAGGGGACTGAAGCTTTCTTT. Protein: CASSRKQGTEAFF.

The rearrangement links TRBV11-3 to TRBJ2-7; 10 nucleotides line up with TRBD2. J gave up 3 bases and V 1 base, and 6 bases lay outside the gene matches. CDR1 is SGHNT and CDR2 is YENEEA in the germline V gene. This CDR3 comprises 16 residues. The CDR3 nucleotides read TGTGCCAGCAGCTTAGCGGCTAGCGGGAGTTACTACGAGCAGTACTTC. As protein: CASSLAASGSYYEQYF.

The genes are TRBV20-1 and TRBJ1-2; D gene uncertain. The germline gives CDR1 DFQATT, CDR2 SNEGSKA (reference sequence). The CDR3 length is 11 residues. V was shortened by 6 bases and J by 8 bases, with 13 bases between the two germline ends. The CDR3 nucleotides are TGCAGTGCCCCCCCCTTGGGGGGCTACACCTTC. Its protein is CSAPPLGGYTF.

V and J are TRBV28 and TRBJ2-3, with TRBD2 identical over 10 bases. CDR1 is MDHEN, CDR2 SYDVKM, per germline. The CDR3 sequence is 15 residues long. With V trimmed by 8 bases and J by 2 bases, 7 bases remained unmatched. Here the CDR3 DNA reads TGTGCCAGCCGAACTAGCGGGATGTACACAGATACGCAGTATTTT. Its protein product is CASRTSGMYTDTQYF.

The chain carries TRBV7-8 and TRBJ2-2, with a weak D call TRBD2 (7 bases). V was trimmed by 7 bases and J by 6 bases, leaving 21 bases between them. This CDR3 is built from 16 residues. The germline V gene has CDR1 SGHVS and CDR2 FQNEAQ. The CDR3, as DNA: TGTGCCAGCAAATGGACGGGGGCGGGAGTCCCCGGGGAGCTGTTTTTT. It specifies CASKWTGAGVPGELFF.

The CDR3 region has the DNA TGTGCCTGGAGTGTATCAGTATTCGGCAGGGCGTCCTCTGGAAACACCATATATTTT. Amino acids: CAWSVSVFGRASSGNTIYF. The chain recombines TRBV30 with TRBJ1-3; perhaps TRBD1 as D (5 bases). Per the germline V gene, CDR1 is GTSNPN and CDR2 is SVGIG (reference sequence). CDR3 size: 19 residues. The V gene lost 0 bases and the J gene lost 0 bases, with 21 bases spanning the gap.

This clone was seen only once. The rearrangement uses TRBV5-4 and TRBJ2-7; perhaps TRBD1 as D (7 bases). This CDR3 spans 14 amino acids. V was cut by 3 bases and J by 3 bases, with 13 bases left in between. The V gene's germline CDR1 is SGHNT and CDR2 YYREEE (reference sequence). The CDR3 DNA follows: TGTGCCAGCAGCTCCGGGGGACAGATCTACGAGCAGTACTTC. Amino acids: CASSSGGQIYEQYF.

This chain joins TRBV7-8 and TRBJ1-3; D gene uncertain. V was shortened by 0 bases and J by 3 bases, with 15 bases between the two germline ends. This CDR3 has 17 amino acids. Germline V gives CDR1 SGHVS, CDR2 FQNEAQ. Here the CDR3 reads CASSLARALENGNTIYF. The CDR3 DNA reads as TGTGCCAGCAGCTTAGCGCGGGCCCTCGAAAATGGAAACACCATATATTTT.

The chain links TRBV5-1 to TRBJ1-4; 8 nucleotides line up with TRBD1. Germline CDR1 and CDR2: SGHRS and YFSETQ. V gave up 7 bases and J gave up 3 bases; unmatched junction bases: 2. The CDR3 has 13 residues. CDR3 sequence (DNA): TGCGCCAGCGGGACAGGCTCTAATGAAAAACTGTTTTTT. Its translation: CASGTGSNEKLFF.

About this clone: With a much larger clone just one base away, this may be a read error. The same CDR3 is also encoded by other DNA sequences in this sample. The J gene is TRBJ2-1, the V gene TRBV5-1; D not resolved. This CDR3 region has 15 residues. With 3 bases removed from V and 0 bases from J, the gap between germline ends came to 10 bases. Germline values: CDR1 SGHRS, CDR2 YFSETQ. The CDR3 DNA sequence: TGCGCCAGCAGCTCTGACACGAGCTCCTACAATGAGCAGTTCTTC. This encodes CASSSDTSSYNEQFF.

This clone was seen just once. The gene calls are TRBV28 and TRBJ2-5, with no clear D. The V end was cut by 4 bases, the J end by 1 base, with 13 bases between. This CDR3 has 15 residues. Germline V gives CDR1 MDHEN, CDR2 SYDVKM. CDR3 region: CASSSPLPFQETQYF. CDR3 nucleotide sequence: TGTGCCAGCAGTTCACCCCTACCTTTCCAAGAGACCCAGTACTTC.

This clone has a handful of counts. This rearrangement joins TRBV2 to TRBJ1-1, with TRBD1 identical over 9 bases. The V gene's germline CDR1 is SNHLY and CDR2 FYNNEI. V lost 8 bases, J lost 0 bases, and 13 bases stayed unmatched. CDR3 size: 17 residues. Here the CDR3 reads CASRAGTGRSMNTEAFF. CDR3 bases: TGTGCCAGCCGTGCTGGGACAGGGCGATCAATGAACACTGAAGCTTTCTTT.

This clone was seen a few times. This sequence joins TRBV11-2 and TRBJ2-1, with D unclear. Trimming removed 4 bases from V and 3 bases from J, with 7 bases in between. CDR3 length equals 13 residues. Germline values: CDR1 SGHAT, CDR2 FQNNGV. The CDR3 DNA is TGTGCCAGCAGCTCGGTGGTCTACAATGAGCAGTTCTTC. Translating gives CASSSVVYNEQFF.

Points on this clone: The same CDR3 arises from other DNA sequences in this sample as well. This chain joins TRBV7-2 and TRBJ2-7; D is undetermined. V lost 1 base, J lost 2 bases, and 9 bases lay in between. Looked up from germline, CDR1 is SGHTA and CDR2 is FQGNSA. This CDR3 has 14 residues. The CDR3 region has the DNA TGTGCCAGCAGCTTAGTGCCGGGCCCCTACGAGCAGTACTTC. The encoded protein is CASSLVPGPYEQYF.

Worth noting for this clone: The same CDR3 is also encoded by other DNA sequences in this sample. The chain has TRBV5-6 and TRBJ2-2, with D tentatively TRBD1 (6 bases). The germline gives CDR1 SGHDT, CDR2 YYEEEE. The V and J ends lost 1 base and 6 bases respectively, with 13 bases between them. CDR3 length: 15 residues. The CDR3 is CASSLLAGVAGELFF. The CDR3 region has the DNA TGTGCCAGCAGCTTGCTGGCAGGGGTAGCCGGGGAGCTGTTTTTT.

The chain carries TRBV7-9 and TRBJ2-1; D is ambiguous. The V gene lost 7 bases and the J gene lost 11 bases, with 15 bases spanning the gap. The CDR3 is made up of 12 amino acids. The germline CDR1 and CDR2 sequences are SEHNR and FQNEAQ (reference sequence). The CDR3 reads CASTPQGRKQFF. In DNA form, the CDR3 reads TGTGCCAGCACCCCGCAAGGCCGAAAGCAGTTCTTC.

The V call is TRBV7-9, the J call TRBJ2-3, with D possibly TRBD1 on 6 matching bases. The CDR3 has 15 residues. V lost 5 bases, J lost 3 bases, and 15 bases lay in between. Germline CDR1 and CDR2: SEHNR and FQNEAQ (reference sequence). CDR3 sequence (DNA): TGTGCCAGCAGCCAAGACAGGATGTGGACAGATACGCAGTATTTT. Translated: CASSQDRMWTDTQYF.

Here the CDR3 reads CASSFRGAGTEAFF. Written as DNA, the CDR3 is TGTGCCAGCAGTTTTCGGGGAGCGGGCACTGAAGCTTTCTTT. The gene calls are TRBV28 and TRBJ1-1; D is undetermined. Germline CDR1 is MDHEN and CDR2 is SYDVKM. V dropped 3 bases and J dropped 4 bases, with 12 bases sitting between them. CDR3 length: 14 residues.

The V and J genes are TRBV25-1 and TRBJ2-5, with D perhaps assigned TRBD1 or TRBD2 (5 bases each). This CDR3 is built from 14 residues. V lost 9 bases and J 1 base, leaving 15 bases between the germline ends. Germline V CDR1 and CDR2: MGHDK, SYGVNS. The CDR3 coding sequence is TGTGCCAGTACGGGATTAAGGGGCCAAGAGACCCAGTACTTC. Translating it yields CASTGLRGQETQYF.

There are a few counts of this clone. CDR3 sequence (DNA): TGTGCCAGCAGATCGGACCAGGGAAATCAGCCCCAGCATTTT. This gives the protein CASRSDQGNQPQHF. The rearrangement uses TRBV28 and TRBJ1-5; possible D gene TRBD1, 5 bases. Trimming stripped 6 bases from V and 4 bases from J, with 13 bases between. The CDR3 is 14 residues long. The germline V gene encodes CDR1 MDHEN and CDR2 SYDVKM.

This clone appeared a few times. This specimen includes other DNA sequences encoding the same CDR3. This chain connects TRBV14 to TRBJ1-1; the D gene is possibly TRBD1 (6 bases). The CDR3 consists of 11 residues. The germline V gene encodes CDR1 SGHDN and CDR2 FVKESK. V was cut by 4 bases and J by 7 bases, with 7 bases left in between. The CDR3 loop is CASSRTVEAFF. Written as DNA, the CDR3 is TGTGCCAGCAGCCGGACAGTTGAAGCTTTCTTT.

The chain recombines TRBV10-1 with TRBJ2-1, with 10 bases aligning to TRBD2. Trimming cost V 4 bases and J 3 bases; bases outside gene matches: 0. Germline loops: CDR1 WNHNN, CDR2 SYGVQD (reference sequence). The CDR3 contains 14 residues. The CDR3 sequence: CASSASGGYNEQFF. In nucleotides, the CDR3 is TGCGCCAGCAGTGCTAGCGGGGGCTACAATGAGCAGTTCTTC.

The gene calls are TRBV30 and TRBJ2-7, with 12 bases that match TRBD2. This CDR3 comprises 16 residues. Germline lookup yields CDR1 GTSNPN and CDR2 SVGIG (reference sequence). V trimming: 2 bases; J trimming: 0 bases; junction bases outside the gene matches: 5. CDR3 bases: TGTGCCTGGAGTTCACCGGGACTAGCGGGCTCCTACGAGCAGTACTTC. It yields the protein CAWSSPGLAGSYEQYF. Filled out from reference TRBV30 and TRBJ2-7, the complete variable domain reads SQTIHQWPATLVQPVGSPLSLECTVEGTSNPNLYWYRQAAGRGLQLLFYSVGIGQISSEVPQNLSASRPQDRQFILSSKKLLLSDSGFYLCAWSSPGLAGSYEQYFGPGTRLTVT.